Given below is one T cell receptor (beta chain) in context. Relative to the germline gene, one junction end is altered; a read error may explain this. The CDR3 is 12 amino acids. Germline assignment: CDR1 SGHTA and CDR2 FQGNSA. Breast cancer patients provided tissue from their axillary draining lymph nodes. TCRdb re-derived calls from the multiplex PCR reads in MiXCR, one entry per CDR3 protein. The sample lists some 200,000 distinct CDR3 sequences; approximately 33% were seen once. This entry comes from a study of breast tumors, draining lymph nodes, adjacent tissues. Sequenced: axillary lymph node tissue. The chain links TRBV7-2 to TRBJ1-6; D is ambiguous. This TCR came from a female donor with breast cancer. Some clones in this sample may be carry-over from other donors' samples. CDR3 amino acids: CASSVAGFPLHF. The DNA for the CDR3 is TGTGCCAGCAGCGTAGCGGGTTTCCCCCTCCACTTT.